A single T cell receptor (beta chain) is shown here with its context. Its antigen remains unknown. These data originate in a study of T-cell reconstitution after alpha-beta-depleted transplantation in children. Overall study findings and caveats: The study traced high day-60 TCRbeta diversity in some patients to surviving recipient T cells and thymic progenitors. Reportedly, alpha-beta T cells present about two months post-transplant originated from several hundred expanded clones of graft origin. Hyperexpanded clones declined; after one year, newly produced T cells mostly supplied diversity.

Preparation of the TCRbeta library was carried out with unique molecular identifiers. Via MiXCR, TCRdb re-called the PCR reads, giving one row per CDR3 protein. The sample includes around 200,000 distinct CDR3 sequences, 8.4% of them seen just once. The CDR3 loop spans 14 amino acids. Germline lookup yields CDR1 SGHRS and CDR2 YFSETQ. Deletions cut 0 bases from V and 8 bases from J, with 11 bases between. Sequences were derived from PBMCs, mostly from graft donor cells, sampled 360 days after TCRalphabeta/CD19-depleted stem cell transplant. This clonotype was obtained from a male patient aged 2-15 years who had a stem cell transplant for acute myeloid leukemia, so the T cells may come from the graft donor. V gene TRBV5-1 combines with J gene TRBJ1-4; D is possibly TRBD1 (6 bases). CDR3 bases: TGCGCCAGCAGCTTGGACAGGGACGGCGAAAAACTGTTTTTT. It codes for CASSLDRDGEKLFF.